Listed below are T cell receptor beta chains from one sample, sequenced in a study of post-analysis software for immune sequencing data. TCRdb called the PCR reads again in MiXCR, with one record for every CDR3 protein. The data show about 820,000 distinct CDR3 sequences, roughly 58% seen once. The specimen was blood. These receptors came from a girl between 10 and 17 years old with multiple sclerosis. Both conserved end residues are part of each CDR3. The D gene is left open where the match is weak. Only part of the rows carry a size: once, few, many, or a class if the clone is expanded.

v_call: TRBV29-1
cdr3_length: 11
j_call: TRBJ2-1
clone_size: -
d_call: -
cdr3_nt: TGCAGCGTCACCGCCACAGGGCCCCGGTTCTTC
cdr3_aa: CSVTATGPRFF

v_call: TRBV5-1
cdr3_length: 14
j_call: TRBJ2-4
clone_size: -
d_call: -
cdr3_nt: TGCGCCAGCAGCCCGGGGGTTGGAGGAAACATTCAGTACTTC
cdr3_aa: CASSPGVGGNIQYF

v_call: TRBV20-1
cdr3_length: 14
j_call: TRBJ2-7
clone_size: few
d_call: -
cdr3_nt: TGCAGTGCTAGACGAGGGGGATACCTTGGCGAGCAGTACTTC
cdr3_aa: CSARRGGYLGEQYF

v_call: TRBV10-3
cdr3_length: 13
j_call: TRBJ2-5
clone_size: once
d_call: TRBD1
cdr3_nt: TGTGCCATCAGTGGGGGAGACAGGGAAGAGCAGTACTTC
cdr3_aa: CAISGGDREEQYF

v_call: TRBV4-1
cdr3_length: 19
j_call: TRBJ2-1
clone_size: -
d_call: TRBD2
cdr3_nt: TGCGCCAGCAGCCCGGGCAACCTAGCGGGGGGGCCGACCTACAATGAGCAGTTCTTC
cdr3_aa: CASSPGNLAGGPTYNEQFF

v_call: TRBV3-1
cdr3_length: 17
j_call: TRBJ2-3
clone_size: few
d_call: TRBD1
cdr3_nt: TGTGCCAGCAGCCCGACGGACAGGGTGGAGATCACAGATACGCAGTATTTT
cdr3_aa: CASSPTDRVEITDTQYF

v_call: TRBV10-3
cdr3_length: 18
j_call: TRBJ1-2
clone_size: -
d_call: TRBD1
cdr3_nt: TGTGCCATCAGTGAGAGGGAATCCGGGACAGGGTCCAACTATGGCTACACCTTC
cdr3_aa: CAISERESGTGSNYGYTF

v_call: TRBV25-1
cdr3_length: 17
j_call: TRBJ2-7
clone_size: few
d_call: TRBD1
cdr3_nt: TGTGCCAGCAGTGTGGGTACGAGGGGGCGCCGTACCTACGAGCAGTACTTC
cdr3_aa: CASSVGTRGRRTYEQYF

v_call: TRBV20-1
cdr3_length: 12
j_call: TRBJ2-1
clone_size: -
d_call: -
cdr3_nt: TGCAGTGCTAGCAACCTTGCGCATGAGCAGTTCTTC
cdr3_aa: CSASNLAHEQFF

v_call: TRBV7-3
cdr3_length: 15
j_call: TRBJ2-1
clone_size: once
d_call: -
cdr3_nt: TGTGCCAGCAGCCCAGGTGACGGGGCGGGGAATGAGCAGTTCTTC
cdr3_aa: CASSPGDGAGNEQFF

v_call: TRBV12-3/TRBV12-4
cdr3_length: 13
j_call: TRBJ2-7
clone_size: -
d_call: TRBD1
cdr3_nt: TGTGCCAGCAGTCCCCCGGACAGGGCTACGCAGTACTTC
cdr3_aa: CASSPPDRATQYF

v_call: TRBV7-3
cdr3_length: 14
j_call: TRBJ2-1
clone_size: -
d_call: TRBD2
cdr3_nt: TGTGCCAGCAGCTCCGGGACTAACCCCGATGAGCAGTTCTTC
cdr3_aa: CASSSGTNPDEQFF

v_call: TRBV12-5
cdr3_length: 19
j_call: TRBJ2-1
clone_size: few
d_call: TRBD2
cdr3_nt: TGTGCTAGTGCGCACGTCGGACTAGCGGGAGGCCTAGCCTACAATGAGCAGTTCTTC
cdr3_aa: CASAHVGLAGGLAYNEQFF

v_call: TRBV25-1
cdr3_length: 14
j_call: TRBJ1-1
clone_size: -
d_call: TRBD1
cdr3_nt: TGTGCCAGCAGTAACCGGGACAGGGGCACTGAAGCTTTCTTT
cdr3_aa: CASSNRDRGTEAFF

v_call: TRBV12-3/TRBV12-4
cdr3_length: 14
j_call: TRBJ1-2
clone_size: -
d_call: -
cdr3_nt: TGTGCCAGCAGGGGGGACGGCTTTAACTATGGCTACACCTTC
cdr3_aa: CASRGDGFNYGYTF